This T cell receptor beta chain was sequenced for a study of blood T cell repertoires in COVID-19. Study context: PBMCs, B-cell-depleted T cells, or T cells provided the cDNA or gDNA that made up the material.

As originally analysed: Amplified reference gene primers provided the basis for estimating nucleated cell counts. Generated by immunoSEQ multiplex PCR, the TCRdb table keeps only in-frame clones and is missing some. The DNA gave D and trimming, while V, J and clone size come from that table. Of 130,000 or so clones detected, around nine tenths appear once; the ten largest clones hold less than 2.5%. The CDR3 is 13 amino acids. The germline gives CDR1 WNHNN, CDR2 SYGVQD (reference sequence). The V segment lost 5 bases and the J segment 5 bases; nucleotides outside the gene matches: 3. This clone was detected only a few times.

Sequencing was done on a sample of peripheral blood. The receptor was derived from a woman aged 50 to 60 with acute or convalescent COVID-19. The chain couples TRBV10-1 to TRBJ2-1; TRBD2 aligns across 7 bases. The CDR3 reads CASSRAGNNEQFF. CDR3 DNA: TGCGCCAGCAGTCGAGCGGGGAACAATGAGCAGTTCTTC.